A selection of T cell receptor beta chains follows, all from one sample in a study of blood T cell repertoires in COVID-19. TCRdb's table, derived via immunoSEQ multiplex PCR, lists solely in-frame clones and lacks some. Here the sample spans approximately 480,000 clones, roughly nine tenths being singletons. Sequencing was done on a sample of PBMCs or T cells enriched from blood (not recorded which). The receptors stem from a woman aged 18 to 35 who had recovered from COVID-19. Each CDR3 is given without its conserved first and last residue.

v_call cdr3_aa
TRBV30 AWRTGTPSYEQY
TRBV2 ASTVYAEAF
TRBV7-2 ASSPQRGEASGNTIY
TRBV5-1 ASSLGVRNTEAF
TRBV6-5 AGARGGYNSPLH
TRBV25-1 ASSARTGRYTEAF
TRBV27 ASSFGQGVSQPQH
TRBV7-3 ASSLSGSSYNEQF
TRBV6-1 ASSEALTEETQY
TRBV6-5 ASGLGQGVGGYT
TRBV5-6 ASSLVAGPNSGNTIY
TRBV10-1 ASSDPDRATEAF
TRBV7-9 ASSLGQGSNQPQH
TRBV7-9 ASSLGGDEQF